The clone carrying this T cell receptor beta chain appeared a few times. Antigen: not known. The record originates from a study of cytomegalovirus exposure and HLA in healthy donors. Germline CDR1 reads KGHSH; CDR2 reads LQKENI. V was shortened by 2 bases and J by 6 bases, with 11 bases between the two germline ends. The CDR3 contains 14 residues. The donors were healthy bone marrow donors. The PCR ran on 60 Vbeta and 13 Jbeta primers. TCRdb's copy holds only in-frame clones and misses some; the assay was immunoSEQ multiplex PCR. The sample lists 100,000 to 150,000 clones, 72% seen once, with around 4% in the top ten. Findings of the study overall: Later analysis placed DRB1 highest and HLA-C lowest in TCR association rates, which differed by HLA locus. In presence/absence analyses, roughly uniform sequencing depth across donors was assumed.

The sequenced material came from PBMCs. The TCR comes from a young man in good health and CMV-seronegative. V is TRBV18 and J is TRBJ1-5; D is unresolved. CDR3: CASSPGGSAQPQHF. In DNA, the CDR3 is TGTGCCAGCTCACCAGGAGGGTCTGCTCAGCCCCAGCATTTT.